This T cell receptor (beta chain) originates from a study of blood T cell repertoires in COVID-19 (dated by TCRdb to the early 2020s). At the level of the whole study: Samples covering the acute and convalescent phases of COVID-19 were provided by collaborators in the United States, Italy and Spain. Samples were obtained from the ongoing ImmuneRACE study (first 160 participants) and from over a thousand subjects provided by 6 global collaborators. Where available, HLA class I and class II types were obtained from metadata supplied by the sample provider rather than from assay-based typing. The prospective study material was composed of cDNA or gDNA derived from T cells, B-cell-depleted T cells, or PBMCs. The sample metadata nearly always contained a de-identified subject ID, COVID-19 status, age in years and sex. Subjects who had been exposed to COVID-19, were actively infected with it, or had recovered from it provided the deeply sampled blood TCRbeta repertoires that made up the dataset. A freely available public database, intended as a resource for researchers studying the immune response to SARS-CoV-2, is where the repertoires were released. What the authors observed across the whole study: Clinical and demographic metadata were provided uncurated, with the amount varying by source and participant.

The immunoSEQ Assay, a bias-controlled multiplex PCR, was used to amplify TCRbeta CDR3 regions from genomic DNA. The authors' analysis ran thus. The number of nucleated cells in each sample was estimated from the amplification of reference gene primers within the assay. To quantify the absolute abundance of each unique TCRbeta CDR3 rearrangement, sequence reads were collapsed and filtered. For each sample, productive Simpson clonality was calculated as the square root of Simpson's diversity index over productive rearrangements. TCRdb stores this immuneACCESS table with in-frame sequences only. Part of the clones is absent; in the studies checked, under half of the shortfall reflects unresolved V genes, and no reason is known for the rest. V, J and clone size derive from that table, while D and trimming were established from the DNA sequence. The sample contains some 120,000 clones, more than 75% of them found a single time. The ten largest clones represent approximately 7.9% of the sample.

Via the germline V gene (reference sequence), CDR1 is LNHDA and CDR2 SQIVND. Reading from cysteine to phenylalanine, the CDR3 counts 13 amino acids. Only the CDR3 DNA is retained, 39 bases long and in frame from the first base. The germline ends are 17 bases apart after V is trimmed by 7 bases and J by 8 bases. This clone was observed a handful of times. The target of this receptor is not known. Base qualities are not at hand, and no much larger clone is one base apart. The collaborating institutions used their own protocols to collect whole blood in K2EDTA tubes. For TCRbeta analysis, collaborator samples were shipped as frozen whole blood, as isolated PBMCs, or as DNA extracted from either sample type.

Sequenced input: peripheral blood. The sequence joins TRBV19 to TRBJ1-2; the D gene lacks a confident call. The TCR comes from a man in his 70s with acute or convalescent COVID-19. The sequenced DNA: TGTGCCAGTACCACCGGGAGGAACGGGGGCTACACCTTC. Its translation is CASTTGRNGGYTF.